This T cell receptor (beta chain) was sequenced during a study of blood T cell repertoires in COVID-19. Study overall: COVID-19 samples, acute and convalescent, were from the United States, Italy and Spain. PBMCs, B-cell-depleted T cells, or T cells provided the cDNA or gDNA that made up the material.

This CDR3 has 15 amino acids. CDR1 and CDR2 (germline): GTSNPN, SVGIG (reference sequence). V lost 4 bases to trimming and J lost 6 bases, with 18 bases between them. The repertoire was sequenced with immunoSEQ multiplex PCR; TCRdb's copy has only in-frame clones and lacks some. The data show about 54,000 clones, 80% to 90% seen once. This chain links TRBV30 with TRBJ2-2; D perhaps matches TRBD2 (7 bases). Sequencing input: peripheral blood. The receptor comes from a woman in her sixties or seventies with acute or convalescent COVID-19. CDR3 protein: CAWIPWGGGSGELFF. CDR3 bases: TGTGCCTGGATCCCCTGGGGGGGCGGGTCCGGGGAGCTGTTTTTT.